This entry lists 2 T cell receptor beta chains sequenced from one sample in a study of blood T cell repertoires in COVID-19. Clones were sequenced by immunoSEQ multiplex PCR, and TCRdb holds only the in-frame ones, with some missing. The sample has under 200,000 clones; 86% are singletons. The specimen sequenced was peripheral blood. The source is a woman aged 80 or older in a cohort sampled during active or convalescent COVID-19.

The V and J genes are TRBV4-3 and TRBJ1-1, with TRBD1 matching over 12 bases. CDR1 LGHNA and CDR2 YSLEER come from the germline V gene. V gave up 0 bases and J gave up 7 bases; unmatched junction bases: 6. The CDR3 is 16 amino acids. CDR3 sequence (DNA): TGCGCCAGCAGCCAAGACGCGGGACAGGGGGCTTTTGAAGCTTTCTTT. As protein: CASSQDAGQGAFEAFF.

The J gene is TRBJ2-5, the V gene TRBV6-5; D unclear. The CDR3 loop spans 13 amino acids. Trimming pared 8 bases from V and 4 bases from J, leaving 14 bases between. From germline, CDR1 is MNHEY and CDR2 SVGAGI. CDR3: CASRPSGLETQYF. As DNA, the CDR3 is TGTGCCAGCCGGCCGTCCGGGTTAGAGACCCAGTACTTC.